This T cell receptor (beta chain) appears in the sequencing data of a study of patients and donors after allogeneic stem cell transplantation. Via MiXCR, TCRdb re-called the RT-PCR reads, giving one row per CDR3 protein. The sample consists of some 150,000 distinct CDR3 sequences, about 36% of them appearing once. The CDR3 runs to 14 residues. J lost 8 bases, V lost 8 bases, and 12 bases had no gene match. This clonotype occurred a few times. V gene TRBV12-3 or TRBV12-4 combines with J gene TRBJ1-2, with TRBD1 matching over 9 bases. This clonotype was obtained from a human donor who was either an allogeneic HSCT recipient or a stem cell or donor lymphocyte infusion donor (not recorded which). It is not recorded whose cells these are; they may come from a transplant donor. The specimen sequenced was blood, either unsorted or a sorted T cell fraction (not recorded which). The CDR3 spells CASGQGKEKRGYTF. CDR3 nucleotides: TGTGCCAGCGGACAGGGGAAGGAAAAGCGAGGCTACACCTTC.